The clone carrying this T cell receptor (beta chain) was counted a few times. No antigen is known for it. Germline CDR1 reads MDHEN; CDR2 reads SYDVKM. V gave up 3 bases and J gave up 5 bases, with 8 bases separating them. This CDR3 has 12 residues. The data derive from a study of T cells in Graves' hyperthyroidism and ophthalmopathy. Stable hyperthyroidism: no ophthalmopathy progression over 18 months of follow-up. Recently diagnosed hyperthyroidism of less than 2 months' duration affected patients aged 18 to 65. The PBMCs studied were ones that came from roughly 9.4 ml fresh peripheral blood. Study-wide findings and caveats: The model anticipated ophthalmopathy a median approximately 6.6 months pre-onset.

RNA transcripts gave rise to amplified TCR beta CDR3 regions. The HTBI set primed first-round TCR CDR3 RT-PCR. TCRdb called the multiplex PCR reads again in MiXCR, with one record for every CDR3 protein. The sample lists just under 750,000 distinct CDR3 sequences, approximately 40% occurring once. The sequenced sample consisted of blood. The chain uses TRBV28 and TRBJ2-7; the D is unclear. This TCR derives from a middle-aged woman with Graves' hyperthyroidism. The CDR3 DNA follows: TGTGCCAGCAGTTTGAAGGGCCACGAGCAGTACTTC. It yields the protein CASSLKGHEQYF.